One and the same sample provided the 30 T cell receptor beta chains below, sequenced in a study of blood T cell repertoires in COVID-19. Measured with immunoSEQ multiplex PCR; TCRdb has only the in-frame clones, and not every one. This table holds 250,000 to 300,000 clones, 75% to 90% found once. The specimen sequenced was peripheral blood. Receptor source: a man in his 60s who had recovered from COVID-19.

The chain has TRBV19 and TRBJ2-2, with D possibly TRBD2 on 6 matching bases. Germline assignment: CDR1 LNHDA and CDR2 SQIVND (reference sequence). V lost 6 bases to trimming and J lost 2 bases, with 13 bases between them. This CDR3 is 15 amino acids long. For the CDR3, the DNA is TGTGCCAGTAGCGAACTAGCAAAAAACACCGGGGAGCTGTTTTTT. Protein: CASSELAKNTGELFF.

This clone was found once. The V and J genes are TRBV14 and TRBJ1-2; weak D call: TRBD1 (6 bases). Germline CDR1 reads SGHDN; CDR2 reads FVKESK. The V gene lost 1 base and the J gene lost 3 bases, with 12 bases spanning the gap. The CDR3 has 15 residues. CDR3 sequence reads: CASSQASSGDYGYTF. CDR3 nucleotide sequence: TGTGCCAGCAGCCAAGCGTCATCAGGGGACTATGGCTACACCTTC.

The J gene is TRBJ2-1, the V gene TRBV19; 7 bases are a match to TRBD2. The germline V gene encodes CDR1 LNHDA and CDR2 SQIVND (reference sequence). This CDR3 has 13 residues. V gave up 3 bases and J gave up 8 bases; unmatched junction bases: 4. CDR3 sequence (DNA): TGTGCCAGTAGTATCCCCGGACTAGATGAGCAGTTCTTC. Translated, it gives CASSIPGLDEQFF.

The CDR3 bases are TGTGCCAGCAGCTTGGCACAGGGGAGGTACATTCAGTACTTC. Translated, it gives CASSLAQGRYIQYF. The chain employs TRBV5-6 and TRBJ2-4, with D possibly being TRBD1 (7 bases). V lost 0 bases and J lost 8, with 12 bases in between. The germline gives CDR1 SGHDT, CDR2 YYEEEE. The CDR3 has 14 amino acids.

This chain links TRBV5-1 with TRBJ2-1, with 11 bases fitting TRBD2. The CDR3 runs 17 residues. CDR1 is SGHRS, CDR2 YFSETQ, per germline. J was trimmed by 0 bases and V by 0 bases; bases with no gene match: 2. The CDR3 is CASSLVLAGASYNEQFF. The CDR3 DNA sequence: TGCGCCAGCAGCTTGGTACTAGCGGGGGCCTCCTACAATGAGCAGTTCTTC.

This clone was seen a handful of times. The chain joins TRBV5-5 to TRBJ2-6; possible D gene TRBD1, 5 bases. This CDR3 has 15 residues. In germline, CDR1 is SGHKS, CDR2 YYEKEE (reference sequence). V gave up 2 bases and J gave up 1 base, with 7 bases separating them. The CDR3 region is CASSLQDSGANVLTF. The CDR3 DNA sequence: TGTGCCAGCAGCTTACAGGATTCTGGGGCCAACGTCCTGACTTTC. Supplemented by reference TRBV5-5 and TRBJ2-6, the full variable domain reads DAGVTQSPTHLIKTRGQQVTLRCSPISGHKSVSWYQQVLGQGPQFIFQYYEKEERGRGNFPDRFSARQFPNYSSELNVNALLLGDSALYLCASSLQDSGANVLTFGAGSRLTVL.

This rearrangement joins TRBV29-1 to TRBJ2-3; 8 nucleotides match TRBD1. Germline V gene lookup returns CDR1 SQVTM and CDR2 ANQGSEA. The trim removed 5 bases at V and 8 bases at J, leaving 9 bases unmatched. The CDR3 loop spans 13 amino acids. CDR3 nucleotides: TGCAGCGTTTCAGGGGGCGCGTTTGGTACGCAGTATTTT. It codes for CSVSGGAFGTQYF.

V gene TRBV7-6 combines with J gene TRBJ2-7; TRBD1 aligns across 8 bases. Germline values: CDR1 SGHVS, CDR2 FNYEAQ. The CDR3 spans 12 residues. Trimming at V came to 4 bases and at J to 5 bases, leaving 1 base not matched to a gene. CDR3 coding DNA: TGTGCCAGCAGCTCAGGGGGCGACGAGCAGTACTTC. It specifies CASSSGGDEQYF. The complete variable domain, with remaining parts taken from reference TRBV7-6 and TRBJ2-7, reads GAGVSQSPRYKVTKRGQDVALRCDPISGHVSLYWYRQALGQGPEFLTYFNYEAQQDKSGLPNDRFSAERPEGSISTLTIQRTEQRDSAMYRCASSSGGDEQYFGPGTRLTVT.

The chain couples TRBV30 to TRBJ2-1; D possibly corresponds to TRBD1 (7 bases). Germline V gives CDR1 GTSNPN, CDR2 SVGIG (reference sequence). V shed 3 bases and J shed 3 bases, with 12 bases lying between them. The CDR3 is made up of 14 amino acids. CDR3 amino acids: CAWRGQGGYNEQFF. The CDR3 DNA is TGTGCCTGGAGGGGGCAGGGGGGCTACAATGAGCAGTTCTTC.

The chain has TRBV19 and TRBJ1-5; D remains ambiguous. The germline CDR1 and CDR2 sequences are LNHDA and SQIVND (reference sequence). V was pared by 5 bases and J by 0 bases, with 8 bases between. The CDR3 is 14 residues long. CDR3 region: CASSLAFSNQPQHF. CDR3 nucleotide sequence: TGTGCCAGTAGTTTGGCATTTAGCAATCAGCCCCAGCATTTT.

In DNA form, the CDR3 reads TGCGCCAGCAACACCGACTGGACTAGCACAGATACGCAGTATTTT. Protein: CASNTDWTSTDTQYF. The rearrangement links TRBV5-1 to TRBJ2-3; TRBD2 might be the D (5 bases). Germline loops: CDR1 SGHRS, CDR2 YFSETQ. V was pared by 6 bases and J by 0 bases, with 14 bases between. The CDR3 runs 15 residues.

This chain links TRBV7-8 with TRBJ2-2; the match to TRBD2 covers 13 bases. The CDR3 runs to 18 residues. Germline trimming cut 4 bases from V and 5 bases from J; bases unmatched to any gene: 10. Germline V gene sequence: CDR1 SGHVS, CDR2 FQNEAQ. In nucleotides, the CDR3 is TGTGCCAGCAGCTCTGGAGTGACTAGCGGGGGGAGTACCGGGGAGCTGTTTTTT. It translates to CASSSGVTSGGSTGELFF. Supplemented by reference TRBV7-8 and TRBJ2-2, the full variable domain reads GAGVSQSPRYKVAKRGQDVALRCDPISGHVSLFWYQQALGQGPEFLTYFQNEAQLDKSGLPSDRFFAERPEGSVSTLKIQRTQQEDSAVYLCASSSGVTSGGSTGELFFGEGSRLTVL.

The chain has TRBV5-4 and TRBJ2-7; perhaps TRBD1 as D (6 bases). Germline CDR1 SGHNT, CDR2 YYREEE (reference sequence). Trimming shortened V by 1 base and J by 7 bases, and 15 bases separated the two germline ends. This CDR3 is built from 14 residues. The CDR3 region has the DNA TGTGCCAGCAGCTTGAGTGGGGGCGTGGGAGAGCAGTACTTC. It yields the protein CASSLSGGVGEQYF.

This chain connects TRBV3-1 (or the pseudogene TRBV3-2) to TRBJ2-7, with D perhaps matching TRBD2 (5 bases). V was shortened by 0 bases and J by 1 base, with 10 bases between the two germline ends. This CDR3 is 15 amino acids long. Germline CDR1 LGHDT, CDR2 YNNKEL (reference sequence). CDR3 sequence: CASSQDVRDSYEQYF. Written as DNA, the CDR3 is TGTGCCAGCAGCCAAGATGTCCGGGATTCCTACGAGCAGTACTTC.

This chain links TRBV5-1 with TRBJ2-3; D is undetermined. The CDR3 consists of 13 residues. V dropped 2 bases and J dropped 3 bases, with 7 bases sitting between them. Germline V gene data show CDR1 as SGHRS and CDR2 as YFSETQ. This chain's CDR3 is CASSFTETDTQYF. In DNA, the CDR3 is TGCGCCAGCAGCTTTACAGAAACAGATACGCAGTATTTT.

This clone was seen a few times. This chain joins TRBV27 and TRBJ1-4, with 8 bases that match TRBD1. In germline, CDR1 is MNHEY, CDR2 SMNVEV (reference sequence). The J segment lost 7 bases and the V segment lost 5 bases, leaving 12 bases of the junction unmatched. The CDR3 has 16 amino acids. The CDR3 nucleotides read TGTGCCAGCAGTGGGCGCGGACAGGGAGGTAGTGAAAAACTGTTTTTT. Protein product: CASSGRGQGGSEKLFF.

This clone has only a few counts. The chain employs TRBV7-9 and TRBJ2-1; possible D gene TRBD2, 7 bases. Trimming pared 5 bases from V and 6 bases from J, leaving 14 bases between. The V gene's germline CDR1 is SEHNR and CDR2 FQNEAQ (reference sequence). This CDR3 spans 14 amino acids. DNA for the CDR3: TGTGCCAGCAGCCTTATAGGGGGGGCCAATGAGCAGTTCTTC. Its translation is CASSLIGGANEQFF.

The chain has TRBV7-2 and TRBJ2-5; 9 bases are shared with TRBD2. Trimming took 5 bases from V and 5 from J; bases not matched to a gene: 12. This CDR3 has 16 residues. Germline assignment: CDR1 SGHTA and CDR2 FQGNSA. CDR3: CASSRGASGIAETQYF. DNA of the CDR3: TGTGCCAGCAGCCGCGGGGCTAGCGGGATCGCGGAGACCCAGTACTTC.

The CDR3 DNA is TGTGCCAGCAGTTCCTTGGCAGGGTGGGCTAACTATGGCTACACCTTC. It specifies CASSSLAGWANYGYTF. The J gene is TRBJ1-2, the V gene TRBV28, with D maybe TRBD1 (5 bases). V was shortened by 4 bases and J by 0 bases, with 15 bases between the two germline ends. Germline CDR1 and CDR2: MDHEN and SYDVKM. The CDR3 runs to 16 residues.

V and J are TRBV11-3 and TRBJ2-7; 8 nucleotides match TRBD2. The trim removed 3 bases at V and 3 bases at J, leaving 4 bases unmatched. CDR3 length: 14 residues. CDR1 is SGHNT, CDR2 YENEEA, per germline. CDR3 nucleotide sequence: TGTGCCAGCAGCTTCCGGGGGGGGGACTACGAGCAGTACTTC. Protein sequence: CASSFRGGDYEQYF.

The rearrangement links TRBV7-2 to TRBJ1-5; no clear D gene. The CDR3 spans 16 residues. CDR1 and CDR2 from the germline V gene are SGHTA and FQGNSA. V gave up 0 bases and J gave up 9 bases, with 18 bases separating them. The CDR3 sequence is CASSLAPLGAQGPQHF. The CDR3 DNA follows: TGTGCCAGCAGCTTAGCCCCCTTGGGCGCTCAAGGGCCCCAGCATTTT.

The chain uses TRBV7-8 and TRBJ2-7; D not certain. Germline CDR1 SGHVS, CDR2 FQNEAQ. This CDR3 has 14 amino acids. Trimming shortened V by 1 base and J by 3 bases, and 10 bases separated the two germline ends. The CDR3 DNA follows: TGTGCCAGCAGCTTAGGAGAGCGAATCTACGAGCAGTACTTC. Encoded protein: CASSLGERIYEQYF.

Written as DNA, the CDR3 is TGCGCCAGCAGCCACGGGGGACGGACAGGGGGCGTGACTGAGCAGTACTTC. Amino acids: CASSHGGRTGGVTEQYF. This chain connects TRBV4-1 to TRBJ2-7, with 11 nucleotides matching TRBD1. Germline values: CDR1 MGHRA, CDR2 YSYEKL. The ends lost 3 bases at V and 7 bases at J; junction bases unmatched: 14. The CDR3 sequence is 17 residues long.

This chain uses TRBV5-1 with TRBJ2-7; the match to TRBD2 covers 13 bases. Germline lookup yields CDR1 SGHRS and CDR2 YFSETQ. Trimming removed 4 bases from V and 6 bases from J; junction bases left unmatched: 4. CDR3 size: 14 residues. The CDR3 spells CASSKGLAGPEQYF. The CDR3 DNA reads as TGCGCCAGCAGCAAGGGACTAGCGGGACCCGAGCAGTACTTC.

V usage is TRBV6-1 and J usage is TRBJ1-2; 8 bases map to TRBD1. With V trimmed by 2 bases and J by 3 bases, 5 bases remained unmatched. Germline V lookup: CDR1 MNHNS, CDR2 SASEGT. The CDR3 spans 15 residues. CDR3 amino acids: CASSEPGTGDYGYTF. As DNA, the CDR3 is TGTGCCAGCAGTGAACCTGGGACAGGAGACTATGGCTACACCTTC.

V is TRBV4-2 and J is TRBJ1-4, with D unresolved. With 4 bases removed from V and 11 bases from J, the gap between germline ends came to 17 bases. This CDR3 has 14 amino acids. Germline-derived CDR1 and CDR2 are LGHNA and YNFKEQ. As DNA, the CDR3 is TGTGCCAGCAGCCCGAGTAGTACCGGGGAGAAACTGTTTTTT. It codes for CASSPSSTGEKLFF.

This rearrangement joins TRBV19 to TRBJ2-3; 8 nucleotides match TRBD2. The CDR3 length is 15 residues. The V gene's germline CDR1 is LNHDA and CDR2 SQIVND (reference sequence). V lost 5 bases and J lost 0; bases outside the gene matches: 4. The CDR3 sequence is CASSGLAASTDTQYF. The CDR3 bases are TGTGCCAGTAGTGGACTAGCAGCAAGCACAGATACGCAGTATTTT.

The chain employs TRBV5-1 and TRBJ2-2; tentatively, D is TRBD1 or TRBD2 (6 bases each). Trimming stripped 4 bases from V and 4 bases from J, with 17 bases between. The CDR3 is 16 residues long. From germline, CDR1 is SGHRS and CDR2 YFSETQ. DNA of the CDR3: TGCGCCAGCAGCCTGGGGGCGGGGCGCACCACCGGGGAGCTGTTTTTT. It codes for CASSLGAGRTTGELFF. Full variable domain (rest looked up from reference TRBV5-1 and TRBJ2-2): KAGVTQTPRYLIKTRGQQVTLSCSPISGHRSVSWYQQTPGQGLQFLFEYFSETQRNKGNFPGRFSGRQFSNSRSEMNVSTLELGDSALYLCASSLGAGRTTGELFFGEGSRLTVL.

The chain employs TRBV5-6 and TRBJ1-1; tentatively, D is TRBD1 (5 bases). CDR1 SGHDT and CDR2 YYEEEE come from the germline V gene. V lost 1 base and J 0 bases, leaving 16 bases between the germline ends. The CDR3 loop spans 17 amino acids. The CDR3 nucleotides are TGTGCCAGCAGCTTGTTTCAGGGTGCGGGAGTGAACACTGAAGCTTTCTTT. Protein product: CASSLFQGAGVNTEAFF.

In its sample, this clone was seen a few times. V and J are TRBV7-8 and TRBJ1-6; D remains ambiguous. Germline CDR1 and CDR2: SGHVS and FQNEAQ. Trimming took 2 bases from V and 8 from J, leaving 16 bases between them. The CDR3 consists of 16 residues. The CDR3 coding sequence is TGTGCCAGCAGCTTAAATGCGGAGGCCTTTTATTCACCCCTCCACTTT. It encodes CASSLNAEAFYSPLHF.